The 12 T cell receptor beta chains in this list originate from one sample, sequenced in a study of shared clonotypes between healthy human individuals. Data came from immunoSEQ multiplex PCR; TCRdb stores just in-frame clones and leaves some out. The sample has about 2.3 million clones; approximately 95% are singletons. What was sequenced was naive CD4+ T cells from PBMCs. Subset in this sample: CD45RA+ positively selected. Receptor source: a man younger than 35 in good health. Some clones in this sample may be carry-over from other donors' samples.

The chain recombines TRBV11-1 with TRBJ2-3; tentative D call: TRBD2 (6 bases). V was cut by 2 bases and J by 2 bases, with 8 bases left in between. The CDR3 spans 14 residues. Per the germline V gene, CDR1 is SGHAT and CDR2 is FQDESV (reference sequence). For the CDR3, the DNA is TGTGCCAGCAGCTTACAGCGGGCCACAGATACGCAGTATTTT. Its translation is CASSLQRATDTQYF.

This chain links TRBV30 with TRBJ2-2; unclear D gene. Trimming cost V 8 bases and J 4 bases, with 14 bases left between them. This CDR3 has 13 residues. CDR1 GTSNPN and CDR2 SVGIG come from the germline V gene (reference sequence). The CDR3: CAADGWPTGELFF. The DNA for the CDR3 is TGTGCCGCGGACGGGTGGCCCACCGGGGAGCTGTTTTTT.

The rearrangement links TRBV27 to TRBJ1-1; D might be TRBD1 (5 bases). CDR1 and CDR2 from the germline V gene are MNHEY and SMNVEV (reference sequence). This CDR3 region has 13 residues. With 2 bases removed from V and 6 bases from J, the gap between germline ends came to 10 bases. The CDR3 nucleotides are TGTGCCAGCAGTTTAAGGACACCAGCTGAAGCTTTCTTT. Translating gives CASSLRTPAEAFF.

This chain joins TRBV6-5 and TRBJ2-2; tentative D call: TRBD2 (5 bases). Trimming stripped 6 bases from V and 4 bases from J, with 15 bases between. Germline-derived CDR1 and CDR2 are MNHEY and SVGAGI. This CDR3 comprises 15 residues. The CDR3: CASSPPTAGTGELFF. CDR3 DNA sequence: TGTGCCAGCAGCCCGCCAACGGCGGGCACCGGGGAGCTGTTTTTT.

The chain joins TRBV7-2 to TRBJ1-2; 8 nucleotides agree with TRBD1. J lost 2 bases, V lost 1 base, and 6 bases had no gene match. Germline V gene lookup returns CDR1 SGHTA and CDR2 FQGNSA. The CDR3 is 16 amino acids. The CDR3 DNA is TGTGCCAGCAGCTTAGTCGGGACAGGCTTCAACTATGGCTACACCTTC. As protein: CASSLVGTGFNYGYTF.

This sequence joins TRBV28 and TRBJ2-3, with TRBD2 identical over 14 bases. CDR3 length equals 21 residues. J gave up 2 bases and V 5 bases, and 18 bases lay outside the gene matches. CDR1 is MDHEN and CDR2 is SYDVKM in the germline V gene. As DNA, the CDR3 is TGTGCCAGCAGTCCCTTTCGGGGGACTAGCGGGAGCGATACAAACACAGATACGCAGTATTTT. Translated: CASSPFRGTSGSDTNTDTQYF.

CDR3 sequence (DNA): TGTGCCAGCAGCCGGACAGGGACGTCCACTGAAGCTTTCTTT. It codes for CASSRTGTSTEAFF. The chain recombines TRBV7-9 with TRBJ1-1; 8 nucleotides agree with TRBD1. The CDR3 loop spans 14 amino acids. CDR1 SEHNR and CDR2 FQNEAQ come from the germline V gene (reference sequence). The V segment lost 5 bases and the J segment 4 bases; nucleotides outside the gene matches: 6.

The J gene is TRBJ2-2, the V gene TRBV11-1, with D possibly matching TRBD2 (5 bases). The ends were cut back, 7 bases at V and 4 bases at J, with 10 bases in the middle. The CDR3 has 13 amino acids. Germline values: CDR1 SGHAT, CDR2 FQDESV (reference sequence). CDR3 region: CASKGVFTGELFF. CDR3 coding DNA: TGTGCCAGCAAGGGAGTATTCACCGGGGAGCTGTTTTTT. The full variable domain, with the rest looked up from reference TRBV11-1 and TRBJ2-2, is EAEVAQSPRYKITEKSQAVAFWCDPISGHATLYWYRQILGQGPELLVQFQDESVVDDSQLPKDRFSAERLKGVDSTLKIQPAELGDSAMYLCASKGVFTGELFFGEGSRLTVL.

This chain uses TRBV11-2 with TRBJ2-7; TRBD1 might be the D (6 bases). Germline V gene sequence: CDR1 SGHAT, CDR2 FQNNGV. The CDR3 spans 12 residues. V lost 5 bases and J lost 3, with 8 bases in between. CDR3 bases: TGTGCCAGCAGCCAGGGGATCTACGAGCAGTACTTC. It yields the protein CASSQGIYEQYF.

The genes are TRBV7-3 and TRBJ2-7, with 10 bases matching TRBD2. The CDR3 totals 16 residues. Germline loops: CDR1 SGHTA, CDR2 FQGTGA. The V gene end was trimmed by 2 bases and the J gene end by 0 bases; junction bases not matched to a gene: 4. CDR3 in amino acids: CASSLGASGSSYEQYF. DNA of the CDR3: TGTGCCAGCAGCTTAGGGGCTAGCGGGAGCTCCTACGAGCAGTACTTC.

The V and J genes are TRBV27 and TRBJ1-1; D is ambiguous. V was trimmed by 3 bases and J by 5 bases, leaving 10 bases between them. The CDR3 length is 13 residues. Germline V gene sequence: CDR1 MNHEY, CDR2 SMNVEV (reference sequence). DNA for the CDR3: TGTGCCAGCAGTTTTGAGGGAGGGACTGAAGCTTTCTTT. Encoded protein: CASSFEGGTEAFF.

The gene calls are TRBV2 and TRBJ1-1; D gene ambiguous. The V end lost 0 bases, the J end lost 8 bases, and 10 bases lay between the germline ends. The length of the CDR3 is 13 residues. The germline gives CDR1 SNHLY, CDR2 FYNNEI. The CDR3 DNA is TGTGCCAGCAGTGAAGCGCTGCGGGCCGAAGCTTTCTTT. Protein: CASSEALRAEAFF.